This paragraph reports one T cell receptor (beta chain). Its antigen is currently unknown. This sample is drawn from a study of vaccination and CD4 T cells after COVID-19. The overall study: The study drew post-COVID samples a median about 95 days after diagnosis (range 35 to 161). Stimulation of the cells used overlapping spike peptide pools from SARS-CoV-2 and from the common cold coronaviruses HCoV-NL63, HCoV-OC43 and HCoV-229E.

Documented treatment: approximately 9-day PBMC culture with coronavirus spike peptide pools or control peptides (ViraFEST assay). Cultured CD4+ T cells had their DNA profiled by the Oncomine TCR Beta short-read assay. The authors extracted genomic DNA from cultured CD4+ T cells. MiXCR, run by TCRdb on the PCR reads, gives a single entry per CDR3 protein. The table shows about 23,000 distinct CDR3 sequences, with roughly 68% occurring only once. Trimming at V came to 4 bases and at J to 10 bases, leaving 4 bases not matched to a gene. This CDR3 has 12 residues. Looked up from germline, CDR1 is MNHEY and CDR2 is SVGAGI.

The sequencing here drew on CD4+ T cells from blood, cultured in vitro, taken after SARS-CoV-2 vaccination. The chain carries TRBV6-5 and TRBJ2-1; TRBD1 agrees at 7 bases. The source is a human donor who received a COVID-19 vaccine. CDR3: CASSSHRGEQFF. CDR3 sequence (DNA): TGTGCCAGCAGTTCCCACAGGGGCGAGCAGTTCTTC.